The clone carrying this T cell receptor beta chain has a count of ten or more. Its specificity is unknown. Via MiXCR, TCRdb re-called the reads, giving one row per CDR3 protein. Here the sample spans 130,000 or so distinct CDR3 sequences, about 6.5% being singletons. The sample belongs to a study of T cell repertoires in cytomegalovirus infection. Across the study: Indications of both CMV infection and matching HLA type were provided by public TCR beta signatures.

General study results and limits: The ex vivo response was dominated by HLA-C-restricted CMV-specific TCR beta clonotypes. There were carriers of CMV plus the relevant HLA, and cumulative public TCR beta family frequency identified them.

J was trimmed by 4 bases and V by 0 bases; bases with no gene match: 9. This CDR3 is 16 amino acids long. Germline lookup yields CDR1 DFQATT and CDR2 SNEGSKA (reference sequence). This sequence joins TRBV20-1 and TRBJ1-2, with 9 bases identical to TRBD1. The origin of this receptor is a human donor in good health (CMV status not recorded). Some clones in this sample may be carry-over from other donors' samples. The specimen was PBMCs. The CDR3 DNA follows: TGCAGTGCTAGAGATCCACGACAGGGGGGGATCTATGGCTACACCTTC. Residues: CSARDPRQGGIYGYTF.